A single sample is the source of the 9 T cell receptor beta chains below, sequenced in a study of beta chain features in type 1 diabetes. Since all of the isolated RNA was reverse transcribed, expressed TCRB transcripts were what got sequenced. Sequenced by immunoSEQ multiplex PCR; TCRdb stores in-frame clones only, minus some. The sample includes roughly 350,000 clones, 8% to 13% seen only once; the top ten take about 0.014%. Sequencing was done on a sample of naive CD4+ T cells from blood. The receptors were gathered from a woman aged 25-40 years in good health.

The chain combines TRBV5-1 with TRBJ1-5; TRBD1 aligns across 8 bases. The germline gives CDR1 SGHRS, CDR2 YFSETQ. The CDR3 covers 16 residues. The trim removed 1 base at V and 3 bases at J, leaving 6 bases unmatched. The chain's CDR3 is CASSLHPGGNNQPQHF. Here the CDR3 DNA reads TGCGCCAGCAGCTTGCACCCAGGGGGCAACAATCAGCCCCAGCATTTT.

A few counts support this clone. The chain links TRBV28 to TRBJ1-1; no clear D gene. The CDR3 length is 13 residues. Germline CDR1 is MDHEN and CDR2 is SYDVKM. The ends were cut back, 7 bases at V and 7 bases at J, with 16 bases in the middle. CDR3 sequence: CASTGDTSGEAFF. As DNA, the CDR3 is TGTGCCAGCACCGGAGACACAAGCGGTGAAGCTTTCTTT. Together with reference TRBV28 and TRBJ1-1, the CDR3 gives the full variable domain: DVKVTQSSRYLVKRTGEKVFLECVQDMDHENMFWYRQDPGLGLRLIYFSYDVKMKEKGDIPEGYSVSREKKERFSLILESASTNQTSMYLCASTGDTSGEAFFGQGTRLTVV.

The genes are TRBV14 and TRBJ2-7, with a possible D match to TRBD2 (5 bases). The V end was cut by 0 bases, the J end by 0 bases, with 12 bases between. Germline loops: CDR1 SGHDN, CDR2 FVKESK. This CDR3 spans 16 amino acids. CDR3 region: CASSQDLRGSSYEQYF. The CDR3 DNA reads TGTGCCAGCAGCCAAGATCTCCGGGGAAGCTCCTACGAGCAGTACTTC.

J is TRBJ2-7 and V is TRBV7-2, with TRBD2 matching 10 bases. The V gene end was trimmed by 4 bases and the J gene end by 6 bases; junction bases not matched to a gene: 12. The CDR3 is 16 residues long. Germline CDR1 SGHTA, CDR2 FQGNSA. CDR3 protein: CASSSRISGRSSEQYF. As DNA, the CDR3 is TGTGCCAGCAGCTCCCGAATTAGCGGGAGGAGCTCCGAGCAGTACTTC.

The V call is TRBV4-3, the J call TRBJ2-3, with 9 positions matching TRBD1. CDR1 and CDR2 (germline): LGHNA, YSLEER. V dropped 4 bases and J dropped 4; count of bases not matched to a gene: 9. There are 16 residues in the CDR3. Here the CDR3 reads CASSLSRGQGPDTQYF. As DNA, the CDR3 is TGCGCCAGCAGCCTAAGCAGGGGACAGGGCCCAGATACGCAGTATTTT.

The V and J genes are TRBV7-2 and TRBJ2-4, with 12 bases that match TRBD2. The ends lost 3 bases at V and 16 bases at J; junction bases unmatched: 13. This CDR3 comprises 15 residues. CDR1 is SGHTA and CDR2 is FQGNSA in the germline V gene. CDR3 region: CASSLGETSGRESYF. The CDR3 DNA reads TGTGCCAGCAGCTTGGGCGAGACTAGCGGGAGAGAATCCTACTTC. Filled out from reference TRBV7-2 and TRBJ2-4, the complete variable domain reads GAGVSQSPSNKVTEKGKDVELRCDPISGHTALYWYRQSLGQGLEFLIYFQGNSAPDKSGLPSDRFSAERTGGSVSTLTIQRTQQEDSAVYLCASSLGETSGRESYFGAGTRLSVL.

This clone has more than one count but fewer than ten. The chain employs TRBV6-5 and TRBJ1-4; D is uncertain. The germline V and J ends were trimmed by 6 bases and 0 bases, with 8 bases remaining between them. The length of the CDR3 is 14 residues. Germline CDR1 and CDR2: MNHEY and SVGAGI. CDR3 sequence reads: CASSSLATNEKLFF. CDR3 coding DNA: TGTGCCAGCAGCTCCCTTGCAACTAATGAAAAACTGTTTTTT.

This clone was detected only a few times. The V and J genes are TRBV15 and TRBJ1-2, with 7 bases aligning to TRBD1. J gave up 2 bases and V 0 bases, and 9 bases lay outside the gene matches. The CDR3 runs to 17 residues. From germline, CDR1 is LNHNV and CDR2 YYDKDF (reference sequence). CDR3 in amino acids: CATSRDSTRGKNYGYTF. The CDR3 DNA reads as TGTGCCACCAGCAGAGATTCCACCAGGGGGAAGAACTATGGCTACACCTTC. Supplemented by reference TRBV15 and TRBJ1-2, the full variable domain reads DAMVIQNPRYQVTQFGKPVTLSCSQTLNHNVMYWYQQKSSQAPKLLFHYYDKDFNNEADTPDNFQSRRPNTSFCFLDIRSPGLGDTAMYLCATSRDSTRGKNYGYTFGSGTRLTVV.

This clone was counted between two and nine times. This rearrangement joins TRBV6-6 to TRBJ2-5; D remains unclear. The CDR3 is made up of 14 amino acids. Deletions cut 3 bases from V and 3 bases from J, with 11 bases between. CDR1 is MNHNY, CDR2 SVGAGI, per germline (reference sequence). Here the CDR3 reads CASSYSLAEETQYF. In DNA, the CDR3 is TGTGCCAGCAGTTATTCGTTGGCAGAAGAGACCCAGTACTTC.